Listed below are T cell receptor beta chains from one sample, sequenced in a study of T-cell reconstitution after alpha-beta-depleted transplantation in children. From the PCR reads, TCRdb called clonotypes with MiXCR, one entry per CDR3 protein. The sample shows 400,000 to 450,000 distinct CDR3 sequences, 43% of them seen only once. The sample was PBMCs, taken before TCRalphabeta/CD19-depleted stem cell transplant. The receptor source for this set is a girl aged 2 to 10 with aplastic anemia, due to receive a stem cell transplant. The CDR3 runs from the conserved cysteine through the conserved F or W. Each record gives: J gene, D gene, clone size, V gene, CDR3 protein, CDR3 DNA. The D gene is left open where the match is weak. The listing skips clone size in some rows; elsewhere it reads once, few, many or a size class.

J gene: TRBJ2-4
D gene: .
clone size: .
V gene: TRBV20-1
CDR3 protein: CSAASVAKNIQYF
CDR3 DNA: TGCAGTGCCGCATCCGTAGCCAAAAACATTCAGTACTTC

J gene: TRBJ2-5
D gene: .
clone size: many
V gene: TRBV29-1
CDR3 protein: CSVRQGPQETQYF
CDR3 DNA: TGCAGCGTCCGGCAAGGTCCTCAGGAGACCCAGTACTTC

J gene: TRBJ2-2
D gene: .
clone size: .
V gene: TRBV7-6
CDR3 protein: CASSLQEYTGELFF
CDR3 DNA: TGTGCCAGCAGCTTACAGGAGTACACCGGGGAGCTGTTTTTT

J gene: TRBJ2-3
D gene: .
clone size: .
V gene: TRBV27
CDR3 protein: CASSPLGASSTDTQYF
CDR3 DNA: TGTGCCAGCAGTCCCTTGGGGGCTAGTAGCACAGATACGCAGTATTTT

J gene: TRBJ2-1
D gene: .
clone size: many
V gene: TRBV15
CDR3 protein: CATSRAYRRDNEQFF
CDR3 DNA: TGTGCCACCAGCAGGGCCTATAGAAGAGACAATGAGCAGTTCTTC

J gene: TRBJ2-7
D gene: TRBD1
clone size: many
V gene: TRBV7-2
CDR3 protein: CASSFRDRRGGEQYF
CDR3 DNA: TGTGCCAGCAGCTTCCGGGACAGGAGAGGGGGCGAGCAGTACTTC

J gene: TRBJ1-1
D gene: TRBD1
clone size: few
V gene: TRBV20-1
CDR3 protein: CSARRGGGNGGEAFF
CDR3 DNA: TGCAGTGCTAGACGTGGAGGGGGCAATGGTGGTGAAGCTTTCTTT

J gene: TRBJ2-5
D gene: TRBD1
clone size: many
V gene: TRBV20-1
CDR3 protein: CSARTGGLQETQYF
CDR3 DNA: TGCAGTGCTAGAACAGGGGGCCTCCAAGAGACCCAGTACTTC

J gene: TRBJ2-1
D gene: TRBD2
clone size: .
V gene: TRBV12-3/TRBV12-4
CDR3 protein: CASSSSTSGFYNEQFF
CDR3 DNA: TGTGCCAGCAGTTCGTCGACTAGCGGTTTTTACAATGAGCAGTTCTTC

J gene: TRBJ2-3
D gene: .
clone size: .
V gene: TRBV12-5
CDR3 protein: CASGLVNTGVADTQYF
CDR3 DNA: TGTGCTAGTGGTTTGGTAAACACCGGGGTCGCAGATACGCAGTATTTT

J gene: TRBJ2-2
D gene: .
clone size: once
V gene: TRBV30
CDR3 protein: CAYLSPVRRNTGELFF
CDR3 DNA: TGTGCCTATCTTTCTCCGGTGAGAAGGAACACCGGGGAGCTGTTTTTT

J gene: TRBJ2-7
D gene: .
clone size: .
V gene: TRBV3-1
CDR3 protein: CASSQDRRAGRTYEQYF
CDR3 DNA: TGTGCCAGCAGCCAAGACCGGCGGGCCGGAAGAACCTACGAGCAGTACTTC

J gene: TRBJ2-3
D gene: .
clone size: once
V gene: TRBV20-1
CDR3 protein: CSARDASTSTDTQYF
CDR3 DNA: TGCAGTGCTAGAGATGCGTCGACTAGCACAGATACGCAGTATTTT

J gene: TRBJ2-7
D gene: TRBD2
clone size: many
V gene: TRBV20-1
CDR3 protein: CSAITTFSGRDSYEQYF
CDR3 DNA: TGCAGTGCTATTACGACCTTTAGCGGGAGAGACTCCTACGAGCAGTACTTC

J gene: TRBJ2-3
D gene: .
clone size: once
V gene: TRBV5-1
CDR3 protein: CASSLESDSDTQYF
CDR3 DNA: TGCGCCAGCAGCTTGGAGTCGGACTCAGATACGCAGTATTTT

J gene: TRBJ2-7
D gene: TRBD1
clone size: .
V gene: TRBV13
CDR3 protein: CASSPTLDQGDYEQYF
CDR3 DNA: TGTGCCAGCAGCCCCACCCTAGACCAGGGGGACTACGAGCAGTACTTC

J gene: TRBJ1-2
D gene: TRBD1
clone size: few
V gene: TRBV7-6
CDR3 protein: CASSLGIGGGGYTF
CDR3 DNA: TGTGCCAGCAGCTTAGGCATAGGGGGCGGTGGCTACACCTTC

J gene: TRBJ2-1
D gene: TRBD1
clone size: .
V gene: TRBV20-1
CDR3 protein: CSATGQAGNIGNEQFF
CDR3 DNA: TGCAGTGCCACCGGACAGGCTGGAAATATCGGCAATGAGCAGTTCTTC

J gene: TRBJ2-1
D gene: TRBD2
clone size: .
V gene: TRBV5-5
CDR3 protein: CASSRTSGFLEGEQFF
CDR3 DNA: TGTGCCAGCAGCCGCACTAGCGGCTTTCTTGAGGGTGAGCAGTTCTTC

J gene: TRBJ2-7
D gene: TRBD1
clone size: .
V gene: TRBV27
CDR3 protein: CASSGTGPAHGQYF
CDR3 DNA: TGTGCCAGCAGTGGGACAGGTCCGGCCCACGGGCAGTACTTC

J gene: TRBJ2-5
D gene: TRBD2
clone size: few
V gene: TRBV7-3
CDR3 protein: CASSRTSGVQETQYF
CDR3 DNA: TGTGCCAGCAGCCGGACTAGCGGGGTCCAAGAGACCCAGTACTTC

J gene: TRBJ2-3
D gene: TRBD1
clone size: few
V gene: TRBV6-4
CDR3 protein: CASSEAGTGTDTQYF
CDR3 DNA: TGTGCCAGCAGCGAGGCCGGGACAGGAACAGATACGCAGTATTTT

J gene: TRBJ2-1
D gene: TRBD2
clone size: many
V gene: TRBV29-1
CDR3 protein: CSVGGSGNSHNEQFF
CDR3 DNA: TGCAGCGTTGGGGGCAGCGGGAACTCCCACAATGAGCAGTTCTTC

J gene: TRBJ1-1
D gene: TRBD1
clone size: many
V gene: TRBV4-2
CDR3 protein: CASSQDRTGWNTEAFF
CDR3 DNA: TGTGCCAGCAGCCAAGATAGGACAGGGTGGAACACTGAAGCTTTCTTT

J gene: TRBJ2-1
D gene: .
clone size: .
V gene: TRBV7-9
CDR3 protein: CASSFLEAISSYNEQFF
CDR3 DNA: TGTGCCAGCAGCTTCCTCGAAGCGATTAGCTCCTACAATGAGCAGTTCTTC

J gene: TRBJ2-6
D gene: TRBD1
clone size: many
V gene: TRBV12-3/TRBV12-4
CDR3 protein: CASSQSGQGLSGANVLTF
CDR3 DNA: TGTGCCAGCAGTCAAAGCGGACAGGGCCTCTCTGGGGCCAACGTCCTGACTTTC

J gene: TRBJ2-7
D gene: TRBD1
clone size: .
V gene: TRBV20-1
CDR3 protein: CSARVRTGPYEQYF
CDR3 DNA: TGCAGTGCTAGAGTTAGGACAGGGCCCTACGAGCAGTACTTC

J gene: TRBJ2-1
D gene: TRBD2
clone size: many
V gene: TRBV11-1
CDR3 protein: CASSLELAGAYNEQFF
CDR3 DNA: TGTGCCAGCAGCTTAGAACTAGCGGGAGCCTACAATGAGCAGTTCTTC

J gene: TRBJ2-1
D gene: TRBD2
clone size: .
V gene: TRBV20-1
CDR3 protein: CSANRPGLAGVHEQFF
CDR3 DNA: TGCAGTGCTAACCGCCCGGGACTAGCGGGAGTCCATGAGCAGTTCTTC

J gene: TRBJ2-2
D gene: TRBD2
clone size: .
V gene: TRBV4-1
CDR3 protein: CASSQEGEGRELFF
CDR3 DNA: TGCGCCAGCAGCCAAGAGGGGGAGGGCCGGGAGCTGTTTTTT

J gene: TRBJ2-1
D gene: .
clone size: many
V gene: TRBV6-1
CDR3 protein: CASSEDNRLPQFF
CDR3 DNA: TGTGCCAGCAGTGAAGACAATCGGCTCCCTCAGTTCTTC

J gene: TRBJ2-2
D gene: .
clone size: many
V gene: TRBV5-1
CDR3 protein: CASSWESANTGELFF
CDR3 DNA: TGCGCCAGCAGCTGGGAGAGCGCGAACACCGGGGAGCTGTTTTTT

J gene: TRBJ2-3
D gene: TRBD2
clone size: many
V gene: TRBV20-1
CDR3 protein: CSAEGLAGVHTDTQYF
CDR3 DNA: TGCAGTGCCGAGGGACTAGCGGGAGTTCACACAGATACGCAGTATTTT

J gene: TRBJ2-2
D gene: TRBD1
clone size: .
V gene: TRBV7-6
CDR3 protein: CASSNQLWDRGQGELFF
CDR3 DNA: TGTGCCAGCAGCAACCAGCTCTGGGACAGGGGGCAGGGGGAGCTGTTTTTT

J gene: TRBJ2-2
D gene: .
clone size: .
V gene: TRBV2
CDR3 protein: CASSGDFYDGELFF
CDR3 DNA: TGTGCCAGCAGTGGGGACTTTTACGACGGGGAGCTGTTTTTT

J gene: TRBJ2-3
D gene: TRBD1
clone size: few
V gene: TRBV6-1
CDR3 protein: CASSTPGQGAATQYF
CDR3 DNA: TGTGCCAGCAGTACCCCGGGACAGGGGGCAGCTACGCAGTATTTT

J gene: TRBJ2-1
D gene: TRBD2
clone size: many
V gene: TRBV5-1
CDR3 protein: CASSFSGRGFDEQFF
CDR3 DNA: TGCGCCAGCAGCTTTAGCGGGAGGGGCTTTGATGAGCAGTTCTTC

J gene: TRBJ2-1
D gene: .
clone size: many
V gene: TRBV7-9
CDR3 protein: CASSSPRGEEQFF
CDR3 DNA: TGTGCCAGCAGCTCCCCAAGGGGGGAAGAGCAGTTCTTC

J gene: TRBJ2-7
D gene: .
clone size: .
V gene: TRBV4-2
CDR3 protein: CASSQGGSHIAEVF
CDR3 DNA: TGTGCCAGCAGCCAAGGAGGATCGCACATAGCCGAGGTCTTC

J gene: TRBJ1-6
D gene: .
clone size: .
V gene: TRBV25-1
CDR3 protein: CASSEYGGIGRYGSPLHF
CDR3 DNA: TGTGCCAGCAGTGAATATGGAGGAATTGGCCGATATGGTTCACCCCTCCACTTT

J gene: TRBJ2-7
D gene: .
clone size: .
V gene: TRBV20-1
CDR3 protein: CSARGMVAGPRGEQYF
CDR3 DNA: TGCAGTGCTAGAGGAATGGTCGCTGGACCCCGTGGCGAGCAGTACTTC

J gene: TRBJ2-5
D gene: TRBD2
clone size: .
V gene: TRBV7-2
CDR3 protein: CATRRAGYQETQYF
CDR3 DNA: TGTGCCACCCGGCGAGCGGGGTACCAAGAGACCCAGTACTTC

J gene: TRBJ2-3
D gene: .
clone size: .
V gene: TRBV5-1
CDR3 protein: CASSTGGTGPDTQYF
CDR3 DNA: TGCGCCAGCAGCACGGGAGGGACAGGGCCAGATACGCAGTATTTT

J gene: TRBJ1-5
D gene: .
clone size: .
V gene: TRBV15
CDR3 protein: CATSDHSGVSNQPQHF
CDR3 DNA: TGTGCCACCAGCGACCATTCAGGGGTTAGCAATCAGCCCCAGCATTTT

J gene: TRBJ2-4
D gene: .
clone size: .
V gene: TRBV29-1
CDR3 protein: CSAGGTLGIQYF
CDR3 DNA: TGCAGCGCCGGCGGGACTCTAGGTATTCAGTACTTC

J gene: TRBJ1-2
D gene: TRBD1
clone size: .
V gene: TRBV29-1
CDR3 protein: CSVEVGTTGVFGYTF
CDR3 DNA: TGCAGCGTTGAAGTTGGAACCACAGGGGTCTTTGGCTACACCTTC

J gene: TRBJ2-1
D gene: .
clone size: .
V gene: TRBV9
CDR3 protein: CASSPWESVAAYNEQFF
CDR3 DNA: TGTGCCAGCAGTCCCTGGGAGTCGGTTGCGGCCTACAATGAGCAGTTCTTC

J gene: TRBJ2-5
D gene: TRBD2
clone size: .
V gene: TRBV27
CDR3 protein: CASSPRTSGSSGTQYF
CDR3 DNA: TGTGCCAGCAGTCCTCGGACTAGCGGGAGTTCGGGGACCCAGTACTTC

J gene: TRBJ2-5
D gene: .
clone size: .
V gene: TRBV20-1
CDR3 protein: CSASSTRLETQYF
CDR3 DNA: TGCAGTGCTAGCAGCACACGTCTAGAGACCCAGTACTTC

J gene: TRBJ2-1
D gene: .
clone size: few
V gene: TRBV27
CDR3 protein: CASSLLSIYNEQFF
CDR3 DNA: TGTGCCAGCAGTTTATTGTCTATCTACAATGAGCAGTTCTTC

J gene: TRBJ1-5
D gene: .
clone size: .
V gene: TRBV20-1
CDR3 protein: CSARGGFGNQPQHF
CDR3 DNA: TGCAGTGCTAGAGGAGGGTTTGGGAATCAGCCCCAGCATTTT

J gene: TRBJ1-2
D gene: .
clone size: few
V gene: TRBV3-1
CDR3 protein: CASSHRAGYTF
CDR3 DNA: TGTGCCAGCAGCCACAGGGCTGGCTACACCTTC

J gene: TRBJ2-2
D gene: TRBD1
clone size: .
V gene: TRBV7-9
CDR3 protein: CASSPQGAWNGELFF
CDR3 DNA: TGTGCCAGCAGCCCACAGGGGGCTTGGAACGGGGAGCTGTTTTTT

J gene: TRBJ2-3
D gene: TRBD2
clone size: .
V gene: TRBV7-2
CDR3 protein: CASSWTSGGADTQYF
CDR3 DNA: TGTGCCAGCAGCTGGACTAGCGGGGGGGCAGATACGCAGTATTTT